This T cell receptor (beta chain) came from a study of T-cell memory formation after mild COVID-19. Study-wide findings and caveats: Among contracting clones, CD4+ were mainly CM/EM and CD8+ enriched in EMRA. The pre-infection memory compartment contained some responding clones, suggesting cross-reactive memory joined.

5'RACE primed at constant segments yielded TCR alpha and TCR beta cDNA libraries bearing sample barcodes and UMIs. TCRdb re-analysed the 5' RACE reads in MiXCR, keeping a single row per CDR3 protein. The table includes about 560,000 distinct CDR3 sequences, around a sixth detected once. This clonotype has just a few counts. The antigen is unknown. V lost 1 base and J 1 base, leaving 8 bases between the germline ends. The CDR3 is made up of 14 amino acids. CDR1 is SGHDT, CDR2 YYEEEE, per germline. Sequencing was performed on PBMCs or a T cell subset sorted from them (not recorded which). This sequence joins TRBV5-6 and TRBJ2-5; D might be TRBD2 (6 bases). The TCR comes from an adult woman who had mild COVID-19 (a few samples of this study predate the infection). Cell type and time point are not known. For the CDR3, the DNA is TGTGCCAGCAGCTTGAAAGCGGGCCAAGAGACCCAGTACTTC. Protein: CASSLKAGQETQYF.